Below are 14 T cell receptor beta chains sequenced from a single sample in a study of blood T cell repertoires in COVID-19. Here immunoSEQ multiplex PCR was the method, and the copy in TCRdb shows in-frame clones only, minus some. The table includes 200,000 to 250,000 clones, less than 85% detected once. Input material: peripheral blood. These receptors all stem from an elderly woman with COVID-19, enrolled during active disease.

The rearrangement links TRBV19 to TRBJ1-1; no clear D. This CDR3 is 14 amino acids long. The V and J ends lost 3 bases and 2 bases respectively, with 10 bases between them. Germline loops: CDR1 LNHDA, CDR2 SQIVND (reference sequence). CDR3 DNA: TGTGCCAGTAGTATGGCGGGGTCCAACACTGAAGCTTTCTTT. Encoded protein: CASSMAGSNTEAFF.

The rearrangement links TRBV24-1 to TRBJ1-2; unclear D gene. The ends were cut back, 3 bases at V and 4 bases at J, with 5 bases in the middle. This CDR3 region has 12 residues. CDR1 is KGHDR, CDR2 SFDVKD, per germline. The chain's CDR3 is CATSDPSYGYTF. The CDR3 DNA reads as TGTGCCACCAGTGATCCCAGCTATGGCTACACCTTC.

The rearrangement joins TRBV20-1 to TRBJ1-5, with unresolved D. The CDR3 spans 11 residues. Between the trimmed V and J ends, which lost 3 bases and 5 bases, there was a span of 5 bases. CDR1 is DFQATT, CDR2 SNEGSKA, per germline (reference sequence). The CDR3 DNA reads TGCAGTGCTAGCGGGTATCAGCCCCAGCATTTT. Translated, it gives CSASGYQPQHF.

The chain employs TRBV7-2 and TRBJ1-2; TRBD1 might be the D (6 bases). The CDR3 contains 12 residues. Germline values: CDR1 SGHTA, CDR2 FQGNSA. The germline V and J ends were trimmed by 5 bases and 11 bases, with 15 bases remaining between them. The CDR3 loop reads CASSRDRSGYTF. In DNA form, the CDR3 reads TGTGCCAGCAGCCGTGACAGGTCCGGGTACACCTTC.

This clone is a singleton in its sample. V usage is TRBV5-6 and J usage is TRBJ2-1; no reliable D call. Germline CDR1 and CDR2: SGHDT and YYEEEE. This CDR3 spans 12 amino acids. Trimming left V 0 bases short and J 7 bases short, with 5 bases between. CDR3 in amino acids: CASSLAVNEQFF. CDR3 nucleotide sequence: TGTGCCAGCAGCTTGGCAGTGAATGAGCAGTTCTTC.

To note about this clone: The junction and the germline gene differ at one end; a read error may be behind it. The gene calls are TRBV27 and TRBJ2-7; 7 bases are shared with TRBD1. The CDR3 is made up of 13 amino acids. Looked up from germline, CDR1 is MNHEY and CDR2 is SMNVEV (reference sequence). The CDR3 DNA follows: TGTGCCAGCAGACGGACAGGACCGACAACCTGGAGCTTC. It translates to CASRRTGPTTWSF.

This chain links TRBV6-1 with TRBJ1-2; D is possibly TRBD1 (6 bases). CDR3 length: 17 residues. Germline V gene sequence: CDR1 MNHNS, CDR2 SASEGT. Trimming shortened V by 0 bases and J by 1 base, and 15 bases separated the two germline ends. DNA for the CDR3: TGTGCCAGCAGTGAAGCGGAAGGACAGTTCTATAACTATGGCTACACCTTC. Amino acid sequence: CASSEAEGQFYNYGYTF.

This clone was picked up a small number of times. This chain's CDR3 is CASSLRGWSPLHF. In DNA form, the CDR3 reads TGTGCCAGCAGCTTAAGGGGTTGGTCACCCCTCCACTTT. This sequence joins TRBV7-2 and TRBJ1-6, with D possibly matching TRBD1 (5 bases). The germline gives CDR1 SGHTA, CDR2 FQGNSA. The CDR3 runs 13 residues. V was cut by 2 bases and J by 10 bases, with 9 bases left in between.

This sequence joins TRBV5-1 and TRBJ2-7; D is undetermined. CDR1 SGHRS and CDR2 YFSETQ come from the germline V gene. With 0 bases removed from V and 0 bases from J, the gap between germline ends came to 7 bases. The CDR3 is 14 residues long. CDR3 sequence (DNA): TGCGCCAGCAGCTTGGATGCGCACTCCTACGAGCAGTACTTC. Translating it yields CASSLDAHSYEQYF.

V and J are TRBV20-1 and TRBJ1-1; the D gene is possibly TRBD1 (5 bases). Per germline, CDR1 DFQATT and CDR2 SNEGSKA (reference sequence). V lost 6 bases, J lost 5 bases, and 10 bases lay in between. This CDR3 spans 11 amino acids. The CDR3 sequence: CSASRGTEAFF. The CDR3 DNA follows: TGCAGTGCGTCAAGGGGTACTGAAGCTTTCTTT.

The chain couples TRBV7-2 to TRBJ1-5; D unclear. The CDR3 is made up of 12 amino acids. V lost 5 bases, J lost 5 bases, and 7 bases lay in between. Germline V gives CDR1 SGHTA, CDR2 FQGNSA. CDR3 bases: TGTGCCAGCAGCGTATTCGATCAGCCCCAGCATTTT. This encodes CASSVFDQPQHF.

This clone has only a few counts. The V and J genes are TRBV7-6 and TRBJ1-5, with 9 bases that match TRBD1. V was pared by 1 base and J by 6 bases, with 4 bases of the junction left unmatched. The CDR3 has 15 residues. The germline V gene encodes CDR1 SGHVS and CDR2 FNYEAQ. The CDR3 nucleotides read TGTGCCAGCAGCTTAGGGACAGGGGCTGGTCAGCCCCAGCATTTT. Protein: CASSLGTGAGQPQHF.

The rearrangement joins TRBV6-5 to TRBJ1-4, with D perhaps matching TRBD1 (6 bases). This CDR3 comprises 14 residues. Between the trimmed V and J ends, which lost 6 bases and 7 bases, there was a span of 15 bases. In germline, CDR1 is MNHEY, CDR2 SVGAGI. Here the CDR3 reads CASSRRQAVEKLFF. In nucleotides, the CDR3 is TGTGCCAGCAGCCGCCGACAGGCAGTTGAAAAACTGTTTTTT.

J is TRBJ2-3 and V is TRBV7-3; 8 nucleotides match TRBD1. V shed 5 bases, J shed 1 base, and the junction held 5 bases outside the gene matches. Per germline, CDR1 SGHTA and CDR2 FQGTGA. The CDR3 contains 15 residues. The DNA of the CDR3 is TGTGCCAGCAGCCGGGGACAGGCAGGCACAGATACGCAGTATTTT. Its translation is CASSRGQAGTDTQYF.